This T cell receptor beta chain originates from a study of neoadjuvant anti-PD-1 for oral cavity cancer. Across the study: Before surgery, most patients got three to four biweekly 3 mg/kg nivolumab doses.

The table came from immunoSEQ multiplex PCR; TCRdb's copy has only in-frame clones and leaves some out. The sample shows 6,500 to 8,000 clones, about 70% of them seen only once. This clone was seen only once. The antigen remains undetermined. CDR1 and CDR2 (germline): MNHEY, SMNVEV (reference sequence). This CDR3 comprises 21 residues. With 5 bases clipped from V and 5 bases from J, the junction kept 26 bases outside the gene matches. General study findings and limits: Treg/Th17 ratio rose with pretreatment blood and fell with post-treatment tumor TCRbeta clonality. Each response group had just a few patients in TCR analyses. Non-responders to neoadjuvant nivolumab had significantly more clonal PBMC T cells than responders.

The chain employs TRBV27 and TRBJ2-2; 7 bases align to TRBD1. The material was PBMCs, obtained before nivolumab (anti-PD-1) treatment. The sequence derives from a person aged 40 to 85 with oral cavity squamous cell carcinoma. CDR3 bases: TGTGCCAGCAGTCCCCCTTCTCGATTCACAGGGGCTACTGGGATGACCGGGGAGCTGTTTTTT. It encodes CASSPPSRFTGATGMTGELFF.